This is a list of T cell receptor beta chains from one sample in a study of T cells in narcolepsy. Some clones are missing from TCRdb's copy, which holds only in-frame ones; the method was immunoSEQ multiplex PCR. The repertoire includes approximately 30,000 clones, around nine tenths of them detected once, and 1.1% sits in the top ten. Input material: CD45RA- memory CD4+ T cells from PBMCs. The receptor set was obtained from a human donor with narcolepsy. CDR3s include the opening cysteine and the closing phenylalanine or tryptophan. Fields, in order: J gene, CDR3 length, clone size, V gene, CDR3 protein. A row's size may be missing; if present it is once, few, many or a size class.

TRBJ1-3	14	-	TRBV4-2	CASSQGVGGNTIYF
TRBJ1-1	13	-	TRBV2	CASIKGDAGGAFF
TRBJ2-5	17	once	TRBV5-1	CASSSGRPAGGIETQYF
TRBJ2-3	14	-	TRBV29-1	CSVEGGRSPDTQYF
TRBJ1-6	16	few	TRBV5-4	CASSSAVGQGSSPLHF
TRBJ1-5	9	-	TRBV20-1	CSVGWPQHF
TRBJ1-1	15	once	TRBV19	CASRLGGDKNTEAFF
TRBJ1-1	11	-	TRBV2	CASSPDRMAFF
TRBJ1-1	14	-	TRBV2	CASRRQAMNTEAFF
TRBJ2-5	18	-	TRBV4-1	CASSQGVAGAGYQETQYF
TRBJ2-3	14	-	TRBV7-9	CASSLGQGMDTQYF
TRBJ2-7	11	-	TRBV27	CATTRGSEQYF
TRBJ2-5	14	-	TRBV5-1	CASSLSANQETQYF
TRBJ1-6	13	-	TRBV29-1	CSVKLTDNSPLHF
TRBJ2-2	16	-	TRBV5-1	CASSRAAGSNTGELFF
TRBJ2-4	14	-	TRBV7-9	CASSSSDTKNIQYF
TRBJ1-3	14	-	TRBV7-2	CASSRQLSGNTIYF
TRBJ1-1	12	-	TRBV29-1	CSVDGGNTEAFF
TRBJ1-5	14	-	TRBV7-8	CASSSGQINQPQHF
TRBJ1-2	11	-	TRBV2	CASSAEIGYTF
TRBJ2-1	13	-	TRBV5-6	CASSLTWGNEQFF
TRBJ2-3	15	-	TRBV11-3	CASSLGGVGADTQYF
TRBJ2-1	13	few	TRBV6-4	CASSAGGYNEQFF
TRBJ1-1	12	few	TRBV5-6	CASGGVGTEAFF
TRBJ1-3	14	-	TRBV5-4	CASSKQDSGNTIYF
TRBJ2-3	14	-	TRBV5-1	CASSLRDSTDTQYF
TRBJ2-3	15	-	TRBV11-3	CASSLDGTSTDTQYF
TRBJ1-1	14	-	TRBV29-1	CSVQAQGPGTEAFF
TRBJ1-2	16	-	TRBV11-2	CASSFSVVGGNYGYTF
TRBJ1-5	12	few	TRBV7-6	CASSLAGGPQHF
TRBJ1-4	15	-	TRBV2	CASSESGVGDEKLFF
TRBJ2-3	16	-	TRBV4-1	CASSQYWGTSTDTQYF
TRBJ2-6	18	once	TRBV5-6	CASSSTGSYAAGANVLTF
TRBJ1-5	16	-	TRBV28	CASSRLHSGGNQPQHF